These 26 T cell receptor beta chains were sequenced from one sample in a study of T cells in Graves' hyperthyroidism and ophthalmopathy. Using RNA transcripts as the source, TCR beta CDR3 regions were amplified. A first-round RT-PCR of the TCR CDR3 used the HTBI primer set. Using its own MiXCR run on the multiplex PCR reads, TCRdb lists one record per CDR3 protein. This sample has about 570,000 distinct CDR3 sequences, with roughly 50% found just once. The sample consisted of peripheral blood or thyroid tissue (not recorded which). The receptors here all came from an adult woman with Graves' disease, either hyperthyroidism or ophthalmopathy (not recorded which).

This clonotype showed up just a few times. V gene TRBV10-3 combines with J gene TRBJ2-5, with 9 bases matching TRBD1. CDR1 is ENHRY and CDR2 is SYGVKD in the germline V gene. V shed 6 bases and J 5 bases; nucleotides not matched to a gene: 4. The CDR3 is 13 residues long. As DNA, the CDR3 is TGTGCCATCAGGGAGGACAGGGGCGAGACCCAGTACTTC. Translation gives CAIREDRGETQYF.

This clonotype was seen repeatedly, ten times or more. This rearrangement joins TRBV7-9 to TRBJ1-1, with unresolved D. From germline, CDR1 is SEHNR and CDR2 FQNEAQ (reference sequence). The CDR3 runs 13 residues. V lost 3 bases to trimming and J lost 1 base, with 6 bases between them. The CDR3: CASSFQRNTEAFF. CDR3 DNA sequence: TGTGCCAGCAGCTTTCAGCGGAACACTGAAGCTTTCTTT.

This clonotype was counted a few times. This chain links TRBV29-1 with TRBJ1-1, with TRBD1 matching 9 bases. After removal of 4 bases from V and 1 base from J, the junction contained 4 bases not matched to a gene. The CDR3 has 14 residues. Germline values: CDR1 SQVTM, CDR2 ANQGSEA. In DNA, the CDR3 is TGCAGCGTTGGTGGGACAGGGACGAACACTGAAGCTTTCTTT. As protein: CSVGGTGTNTEAFF. The full variable domain, with the rest looked up from reference TRBV29-1 and TRBJ1-1, is SAVISQKPSRDICQRGTSLTIQCQVDSQVTMMFWYRQQPGQSLTLIATANQGSEATYESGFVIDKFPISRPNLTFSTLTVSNMSPEDSSIYLCSVGGTGTNTEAFFGQGTRLTVV.

The chain uses TRBV19 and TRBJ2-1; 11 bases are shared with TRBD2. This CDR3 is built from 15 residues. V lost 5 bases, J lost 9 bases, and 9 bases stayed unmatched. From germline, CDR1 is LNHDA and CDR2 SQIVND (reference sequence). The CDR3 DNA reads TGTGCCAGTAGTCAACTAGCGGGGGTCTTTGGTGAGCAGTTCTTC. This encodes CASSQLAGVFGEQFF.

The sample holds a few counts of this clonotype. V and J are TRBV28 and TRBJ2-7; no clear D gene. The V and J ends lost 2 bases and 3 bases respectively, with 8 bases between them. In germline, CDR1 is MDHEN, CDR2 SYDVKM. This CDR3 region has 13 residues. The CDR3 DNA reads TGTGCCAGCAGTTTAGAACAGTACTACGAGCAGTACTTC. Protein: CASSLEQYYEQYF. Full variable domain (remainder filled in from reference TRBV28 and TRBJ2-7): DVKVTQSSRYLVKRTGEKVFLECVQDMDHENMFWYRQDPGLGLRLIYFSYDVKMKEKGDIPEGYSVSREKKERFSLILESASTNQTSMYLCASSLEQYYEQYFGPGTRLTVT.

This chain links TRBV20-1 with TRBJ2-7; D ambiguous. This CDR3 comprises 12 residues. Trimming took off 3 bases at V and 6 bases at J, with 12 bases between the two ends. Per the germline V gene, CDR1 is DFQATT and CDR2 is SNEGSKA (reference sequence). This chain's CDR3 is CSARAHRAEQYF. As DNA, the CDR3 is TGCAGTGCTAGGGCCCATCGGGCCGAGCAGTACTTC.

This clonotype was detected ten times or more. J is TRBJ1-1 and V is TRBV9; 9 nucleotides match TRBD1. This CDR3 has 16 amino acids. The J segment lost 5 bases and the V segment lost 0 bases, leaving 8 bases of the junction unmatched. CDR1 and CDR2 (germline): SGDLS, YYNGEE. DNA for the CDR3: TGTGCCAGCAGCGTAGGTAGAGGGACAGGGCTAACTGAAGCTTTCTTT. Amino acid sequence: CASSVGRGTGLTEAFF. The whole variable domain, remainder taken from reference TRBV9 and TRBJ1-1, is DSGVTQTPKHLITATGQRVTLRCSPRSGDLSVYWYQQSLDQGLQFLIQYYNGEERAKGNILERFSAQQFPDLHSELNLSSLELGDSALYFCASSVGRGTGLTEAFFGQGTRLTVV.

The V gene is TRBV9, the J gene TRBJ2-5, with 9 bases aligning to TRBD2. Germline lookup yields CDR1 SGDLS and CDR2 YYNGEE. V lost 0 bases, J lost 6 bases, and 6 bases stayed unmatched. The CDR3 extends over 15 amino acids. In nucleotides, the CDR3 is TGTGCCAGCAGCGTAGGAGGAGCGGGGGGACAGACCCAGTACTTC. This encodes CASSVGGAGGQTQYF.

This clonotype showed up just a few times. The chain carries TRBV7-7 and TRBJ2-5, with 10 bases fitting TRBD2. This CDR3 is 16 amino acids long. J gave up 0 bases and V 5 bases, and 6 bases lay outside the gene matches. Germline lookup yields CDR1 SSHAT and CDR2 FNYEAQ (reference sequence). The CDR3 protein is CASSLNSGGYQETQYF. The CDR3 nucleotides read TGTGCCAGCAGCCTTAATAGCGGGGGGTACCAAGAGACCCAGTACTTC. The full variable domain, in which reference TRBV7-7 and TRBJ2-5 provide the parts outside the CDR3, is GAGVSQSPRYKVTKRGQDVTLRCDPISSHATLYWYQQALGQGPEFLTYFNYEAQPDKSGLPSDRFSAERPEGSISTLTIQRTEQRDSAMYRCASSLNSGGYQETQYFGPGTRLLVL.

This clonotype has a single count. The genes are TRBV7-2 and TRBJ2-6; a weak D match, TRBD2 (5 bases). This CDR3 contains 14 residues. V lost 5 bases to trimming and J lost 5 bases, with 10 bases between them. CDR1 and CDR2 from the germline V gene are SGHTA and FQGNSA. The CDR3, as DNA: TGTGCCAGCAGCCTGGACTCCAGGGCCAACGTCCTGACTTTC. Translating it yields CASSLDSRANVLTF.

This clonotype was seen repeatedly, ten times or more. The V and J genes are TRBV5-5 and TRBJ2-6; D gene ambiguous. From germline, CDR1 is SGHKS and CDR2 YYEKEE (reference sequence). The CDR3 sequence is 14 residues long. V was shortened by 7 bases and J by 2 bases, with 10 bases between the two germline ends. This chain's CDR3 is CASLNPAGANVLTF. CDR3 bases: TGTGCCAGCCTCAACCCAGCTGGGGCCAACGTCCTGACTTTC.

This clonotype showed up many times. V usage is TRBV10-2 and J usage is TRBJ1-4, with D possibly being TRBD1 (6 bases). This CDR3 is 15 amino acids long. Trimming took off 3 bases at V and 8 bases at J, with 16 bases between the two ends. Germline V gives CDR1 WSHSY, CDR2 SAAADI. The CDR3 loop is CASSEGQGRREKLFF. The CDR3 DNA sequence: TGCGCCAGCAGTGAAGGTCAGGGGCGCCGGGAAAAACTGTTTTTT.

Points on this clonotype: At one end the junction does not follow the germline gene, possibly because of a read error. J is TRBJ2-6 and V is TRBV5-1, with 8 bases that match TRBD1. The CDR3 spans 14 residues. Germline V gene data show CDR1 as SGHRS and CDR2 as YFSETQ. The CDR3 DNA reads as TGCGCCAGCAGCTTACTCCAGGGGGCCTACGTCCTGACTTTC. It yields the protein CASSLLQGAYVLTF. Complete variable domain (other parts from reference TRBV5-1 and TRBJ2-6): KAGVTQTPRYLIKTRGQQVTLSCSPISGHRSVSWYQQTPGQGLQFLFEYFSETQRNKGNFPGRFSGRQFSNSRSEMNVSTLELGDSALYLCASSLLQGAYVLTFGAGSRLTVL.

The chain combines TRBV9 with TRBJ1-2, with D tentatively TRBD1 (5 bases). The CDR3 is 15 residues long. V lost 0 bases and J 1 base, leaving 10 bases between the germline ends. Per the germline V gene, CDR1 is SGDLS and CDR2 is YYNGEE. In DNA form, the CDR3 reads TGTGCCAGCAGCGTAGCTTTCGGGGGTAACTATGGCTACACCTTC. This codes for CASSVAFGGNYGYTF. Complete variable domain (other parts from reference TRBV9 and TRBJ1-2): DSGVTQTPKHLITATGQRVTLRCSPRSGDLSVYWYQQSLDQGLQFLIQYYNGEERAKGNILERFSAQQFPDLHSELNLSSLELGDSALYFCASSVAFGGNYGYTFGSGTRLTVV.

This clonotype was found a few times. The chain employs TRBV24-1 and TRBJ1-1, with no clear D. This CDR3 region has 14 residues. The germline V and J ends were trimmed by 3 bases and 8 bases, with 15 bases remaining between them. Germline V gene sequence: CDR1 KGHDR, CDR2 SFDVKD. CDR3 sequence reads: CATSDRMTPREAFF. CDR3 bases: TGTGCCACCAGTGATCGAATGACACCCCGGGAAGCTTTCTTT.

This clonotype was seen repeatedly, ten times or more. The CDR3, as DNA: TGTGCCAGCAGCATACGCCGCGACCAGCCCCAGCATTTT. Translating gives CASSIRRDQPQHF. V usage is TRBV7-8 and J usage is TRBJ1-5, with unresolved D. Deletions cut 5 bases from V and 7 bases from J, with 12 bases between. CDR1 and CDR2 from the germline V gene are SGHVS and FQNEAQ. The CDR3 has 13 residues.

A word on this clonotype: At one end the junction does not follow the germline gene, possibly because of a read error. This rearrangement joins TRBV2 to TRBJ2-2; TRBD2 might be the D (5 bases). This CDR3 spans 14 amino acids. In germline, CDR1 is SNHLY, CDR2 FYNNEI. The CDR3 nucleotides are TGTGCCAGCAGCCACGGACGTGACACCGGGGAGCTGTCTTTT. The encoded protein is CASSHGRDTGELSF.

This clonotype turned up a few times. The chain recombines TRBV29-1 with TRBJ2-6; no firm D call. The V end lost 2 bases, the J end lost 0 bases, and 2 bases lay between the germline ends. This CDR3 region has 13 residues. The germline CDR1 and CDR2 sequences are SQVTM and ANQGSEA. The CDR3, as DNA: TGCAGCGTTGAATACTCTGGGGCCAACGTCCTGACTTTC. Translating gives CSVEYSGANVLTF.

The table lists this clonotype with many counts. This chain connects TRBV19 to TRBJ1-2; D is ambiguous. The CDR3 length is 14 residues. Germline-derived CDR1 and CDR2 are LNHDA and SQIVND (reference sequence). Deletions cut 9 bases from V and 3 bases from J, with 17 bases between. The CDR3 loop reads CASFRRGTDYGYTF. In DNA, the CDR3 is TGTGCCAGCTTCAGACGGGGAACAGACTATGGCTACACCTTC.

The chain couples TRBV2 to TRBJ1-2, with D hard to call. CDR3 length: 13 amino acids. The V end lost 1 base, the J end lost 13 bases, and 16 bases lay between the germline ends. Germline CDR1 reads SNHLY; CDR2 reads FYNNEI. The CDR3 loop reads CASSEGTAIRSTF. CDR3 nucleotide sequence: TGTGCCAGCAGTGAAGGGACTGCGATTCGGTCCACCTTC.

This chain joins TRBV7-9 and TRBJ2-1, with a weak D call TRBD2 (5 bases). Trimming removed 5 bases at V and 6 bases at J, with 17 bases between. CDR1 SEHNR and CDR2 FQNEAQ come from the germline V gene (reference sequence). This CDR3 contains 15 residues. The CDR3 DNA follows: TGTGCCAGCAGCCCAAGACTACCTGGTCGCAATGAGCAGTTCTTC. Its translation: CASSPRLPGRNEQFF.

This clonotype was seen only once. The V call is TRBV6-1, the J call TRBJ1-1; the D gene is possibly TRBD1 (5 bases). With 6 bases removed from V and 1 base from J, the gap between germline ends came to 15 bases. CDR1 is MNHNS and CDR2 is SASEGT in the germline V gene. The CDR3 consists of 15 residues. The CDR3 sequence: CASSNVGRKNTEAFF. The CDR3 nucleotides read TGTGCCAGCAGCAACGTGGGACGGAAGAACACTGAAGCTTTCTTT.

This clonotype was recorded many times. The chain combines TRBV4-1 with TRBJ1-1; 8 bases line up with TRBD1. The CDR3 runs to 14 residues. Germline V gene sequence: CDR1 MGHRA, CDR2 YSYEKL. V lost 5 bases to trimming and J lost 5 bases; unmatched junction nucleotides: 7. CDR3 bases: TGCGCCAGCAGCTTGCGAACAGGGGGTACTGAAGCTTTCTTT. Its translation: CASSLRTGGTEAFF.

The gene calls are TRBV7-6 and TRBJ2-2; D gene uncertain. The CDR3 is 14 amino acids. Germline-derived CDR1 and CDR2 are SGHVS and FNYEAQ. Trimming removed 5 bases from V and 4 bases from J, with 11 bases in between. The CDR3: CASSPLEITGELFF. CDR3 sequence (DNA): TGTGCCAGCAGCCCTCTAGAAATCACCGGGGAGCTGTTTTTT.

The chain links TRBV7-9 to TRBJ2-7, with D possibly called TRBD1 or TRBD2 (5 bases each). The CDR3 is 15 residues long. Germline CDR1 reads SEHNR; CDR2 reads FQNEAQ (reference sequence). Trimming pared 5 bases from V and 5 bases from J, leaving 19 bases between. In DNA, the CDR3 is TGTGCCAGCAGCCACCCCCCTTGGGGGAAGAACGAGCAGTACTTC. The encoded protein is CASSHPPWGKNEQYF.

The chain joins TRBV9 to TRBJ2-7; D gene ambiguous. The CDR3 runs 12 residues. Per germline, CDR1 SGDLS and CDR2 YYNGEE. V dropped 3 bases and J dropped 3 bases, with 7 bases sitting between them. CDR3 amino acids: CASSADGYEQYF. As DNA, the CDR3 is TGTGCCAGCAGCGCCGACGGCTACGAGCAGTACTTC. Together with reference TRBV9 and TRBJ2-7, the CDR3 gives the full variable domain: DSGVTQTPKHLITATGQRVTLRCSPRSGDLSVYWYQQSLDQGLQFLIQYYNGEERAKGNILERFSAQQFPDLHSELNLSSLELGDSALYFCASSADGYEQYFGPGTRLTVT.